The next 22 T cell receptor beta chains were all read from a single sample in a study of CD8 T cells in Susac syndrome. Reverse transcription used roughly 0.45 to 1 ug RNA and random hexamers. TCRdb redid the calling of the immunoSEQ multiplex PCR reads with MiXCR, one entry per CDR3 protein. Among about 160,000 distinct CDR3 sequences listed, approximately 94% were seen once. The specimen was CD4+ T cells from PBMCs. These receptors originate from a human donor with multiple sclerosis.

This rearrangement joins TRBV12-3 or TRBV12-4 to TRBJ1-3; D call uncertain. V shed 5 bases and J shed 2 bases, with 10 bases lying between them. The CDR3 contains 14 residues. As DNA, the CDR3 is TGTGCCAGCAGTACCCCGAATACTGGAAACACCATATATTTT. Translating gives CASSTPNTGNTIYF.

This rearrangement joins TRBV29-1 to TRBJ2-5; D might be TRBD2 (6 bases). V lost 7 bases and J 3 bases, leaving 9 bases between the germline ends. Germline V gene lookup returns CDR1 SQVTM and CDR2 ANQGSEA. The CDR3 has 11 residues. The CDR3 sequence: CSAGTEETQYF. CDR3 sequence (DNA): TGCAGCGCCGGGACTGAAGAGACCCAGTACTTC.

This chain uses TRBV20-1 with TRBJ2-3; 8 bases match TRBD2. J gave up 6 bases and V 0 bases, and 8 bases lay outside the gene matches. In germline, CDR1 is DFQATT, CDR2 SNEGSKA (reference sequence). The CDR3 has 15 amino acids. CDR3 coding DNA: TGCAGTGCTAGAGAAGCAGCGGGAGCAGGTGATACGCAGTATTTT. Translated, it gives CSAREAAGAGDTQYF.

DNA for the CDR3: TGTGCCAGCAGCTTAGTGGGCAGGGGTAGCAATCAGCCCCAGCATTTT. Protein: CASSLVGRGSNQPQHF. The gene calls are TRBV7-8 and TRBJ1-5, with D possibly being TRBD1 (6 bases). Per the germline V gene, CDR1 is SGHVS and CDR2 is FQNEAQ. CDR3 length: 16 amino acids. Trimming left V 1 base short and J 0 bases short, with 10 bases between.

This chain uses TRBV20-1 with TRBJ2-2; the match to TRBD1 covers 7 bases. J gave up 3 bases and V 6 bases, and 4 bases lay outside the gene matches. This CDR3 is 13 amino acids long. Germline V gene sequence: CDR1 DFQATT, CDR2 SNEGSKA (reference sequence). CDR3 coding DNA: TGCAGTGCGCACCAGGGGGACACCGGGGAGCTGTTTTTT. It translates to CSAHQGDTGELFF.

This rearrangement joins TRBV29-1 to TRBJ1-5; 10 positions agree with TRBD1. The CDR3 contains 12 residues. Germline CDR1 is SQVTM and CDR2 is ANQGSEA. The V segment lost 5 bases and the J segment 8 bases; nucleotides outside the gene matches: 3. CDR3 in DNA: TGCAGCGTTCGGACAGGGGGTGAGCCCCAGCATTTT. This translates into CSVRTGGEPQHF.

The V gene is TRBV9, the J gene TRBJ2-5; TRBD2 is a possible D gene (5 bases). The germline CDR1 and CDR2 sequences are SGDLS and YYNGEE. The CDR3 length is 15 residues. Trimming stripped 6 bases from V and 1 base from J, with 16 bases between. The CDR3 DNA sequence: TGTGCCAGCAAACCGGGGTTTATGCCCCAAGAGACCCAGTACTTC. Translating it yields CASKPGFMPQETQYF.

The chain is built from TRBV5-1 and TRBJ2-1; D ambiguous. V lost 2 bases and J lost 1, with 19 bases in between. CDR3 size: 18 residues. Germline CDR1 reads SGHRS; CDR2 reads YFSETQ. As DNA, the CDR3 is TGCGCCAGCAGCTTTGGGTCGGGCGGCGGATTTTCCTACAATGAGCAGTTCTTC. As protein: CASSFGSGGGFSYNEQFF.

This clonotype appeared once. The rearrangement joins TRBV7-2 to TRBJ1-5, with D possibly TRBD1 on 5 matching bases. This CDR3 is built from 14 residues. Germline-derived CDR1 and CDR2 are SGHTA and FQGNSA. V was trimmed by 5 bases and J by 5 bases, leaving 13 bases between them. CDR3 coding DNA: TGTGCCAGCAGCCCAACGGGGGTTTATCAGCCCCAGCATTTT. Its protein product is CASSPTGVYQPQHF.

This sequence joins TRBV6-6 and TRBJ1-2; 10 bases map to TRBD1. With 4 bases clipped from V and 4 bases from J, the junction kept 6 bases outside the gene matches. The CDR3 sequence is 15 residues long. The germline CDR1 and CDR2 sequences are MNHNY and SVGAGI (reference sequence). The CDR3 loop is CASSLGQGSAYGYTF. The CDR3 coding sequence is TGTGCCAGCAGTTTGGGACAGGGGTCGGCCTATGGCTACACCTTC.

The chain links TRBV6-6 to TRBJ2-7; 7 positions match TRBD1. Germline V gene data show CDR1 as MNHNY and CDR2 as SVGAGI (reference sequence). The CDR3 has 15 residues. The V gene end was trimmed by 6 bases and the J gene end by 7 bases; junction bases not matched to a gene: 15. CDR3 amino acids: CASSQSDRKVWEQYF. The CDR3, as DNA: TGTGCCAGCAGCCAATCGGACAGGAAGGTCTGGGAGCAGTACTTC.

This chain joins TRBV12-3 or TRBV12-4 and TRBJ1-1; D possibly corresponds to TRBD1 (6 bases). Trimming removed 2 bases at V and 14 bases at J, with 24 bases between. The CDR3 consists of 15 residues. Written as DNA, the CDR3 is TGTGCCAGCAGTTTACAGGATACGGGGGGCTACGGGAGCTTCTTT. As protein: CASSLQDTGGYGSFF.

The chain uses TRBV12-3 or TRBV12-4 and TRBJ1-4, with D uncertain. This CDR3 is built from 12 residues. Deletions cut 3 bases from V and 11 bases from J, with 10 bases between. The CDR3, as DNA: TGTGCCAGCAGTTTCGGGAGACTTAAACTGTTTTTT. Its translation is CASSFGRLKLFF.

This chain connects TRBV7-9 to TRBJ2-5; no firm D call. Germline assignment: CDR1 SEHNR and CDR2 FQNEAQ (reference sequence). V lost 3 bases and J lost 1, with 3 bases in between. The CDR3 runs to 12 residues. The CDR3 loop is CASSLTQETQYF. The DNA of the CDR3 is TGTGCCAGCAGCTTGACCCAAGAGACCCAGTACTTC.

The chain uses TRBV7-2 and TRBJ2-7, with D tentatively TRBD2 (6 bases). The CDR3 is 15 residues long. Germline V gene sequence: CDR1 SGHTA, CDR2 FQGNSA. V was shortened by 5 bases and J by 4 bases, with 18 bases between the two germline ends. CDR3 in amino acids: CASSEVTGLRYEQYF. The CDR3 DNA follows: TGTGCCAGCAGCGAGGTTACGGGACTGCGATACGAGCAGTACTTC.

The genes are TRBV6-1 and TRBJ2-7; 12 positions agree with TRBD2. Germline assignment: CDR1 MNHNS and CDR2 SASEGT. The CDR3 sequence is 14 residues long. V lost 6 bases and J lost 6; bases outside the gene matches: 6. The CDR3 here is CASRAGTSGLEQYF. CDR3 coding DNA: TGTGCCAGCAGGGCCGGGACTAGCGGGCTCGAGCAGTACTTC.

This chain joins TRBV3-1 and TRBJ1-2; D is ambiguous. The CDR3 spans 13 residues. Germline V gene data show CDR1 as LGHDT and CDR2 as YNNKEL (reference sequence). The V end was cut by 2 bases, the J end by 4 bases, with 8 bases between. The CDR3 sequence is CASSQLSTYGYTF. CDR3 nucleotide sequence: TGTGCCAGCAGCCAACTGTCGACCTATGGCTACACCTTC. Supplemented by reference TRBV3-1 and TRBJ1-2, the full variable domain reads DTAVSQTPKYLVTQMGNDKSIKCEQNLGHDTMYWYKQDSKKFLKIMFSYNNKELIINETVPNRFSPKSPDKAHLNLHINSLELGDSAVYFCASSQLSTYGYTFGSGTRLTVV.

The CDR3 DNA is TGTGCCAGCTCTTTCGGCAGGAACACTGAAGCTTTCTTT. It yields the protein CASSFGRNTEAFF. The V gene is TRBV18, the J gene TRBJ1-1; D gene unclear. The ends were cut back, 6 bases at V and 1 base at J, with 9 bases in the middle. CDR3 length equals 13 residues. CDR1 is KGHSH, CDR2 LQKENI, per germline.

The chain carries TRBV11-3 and TRBJ2-1; either TRBD1 or TRBD2 may supply D (5 bases each). Germline CDR1 and CDR2: SGHNT and YENEEA. Trimming cost V 2 bases and J 0 bases, with 8 bases left between them. The CDR3 contains 15 residues. CDR3 residues: CASSLWGSSYNEQFF. The CDR3 DNA is TGTGCCAGCAGCTTATGGGGGAGCTCCTACAATGAGCAGTTCTTC.

The chain joins TRBV6-5 to TRBJ1-5; D unresolved. This CDR3 region has 13 residues. Germline V gene lookup returns CDR1 MNHEY and CDR2 SVGAGI. Trimming shortened V by 5 bases and J by 7 bases, and 12 bases separated the two germline ends. The CDR3 region is CASSSQGRQPQHF. In DNA, the CDR3 is TGTGCCAGCAGTAGCCAAGGGAGGCAGCCCCAGCATTTT.

The genes are TRBV9 and TRBJ1-4; D is unclear. Germline V gene lookup returns CDR1 SGDLS and CDR2 YYNGEE. The CDR3 length is 16 residues. V was trimmed by 0 bases and J by 5 bases, leaving 14 bases between them. The CDR3 nucleotides read TGTGCCAGCAGCGTAGGGGGAGCCAGCAAAAATGAAAAACTGTTTTTT. Amino acids: CASSVGGASKNEKLFF. Full variable domain (outside the CDR3, taken from reference TRBV9 and TRBJ1-4): DSGVTQTPKHLITATGQRVTLRCSPRSGDLSVYWYQQSLDQGLQFLIQYYNGEERAKGNILERFSAQQFPDLHSELNLSSLELGDSALYFCASSVGGASKNEKLFFGSGTQLSVL.

The chain has TRBV4-1 and TRBJ2-1; D not resolved. V dropped 3 bases and J dropped 6 bases, with 12 bases sitting between them. Germline loops: CDR1 MGHRA, CDR2 YSYEKL. The CDR3 totals 14 residues. The CDR3 here is CASSHLRTGNEQFF. The CDR3 DNA is TGCGCCAGCAGCCACCTCAGGACCGGCAATGAGCAGTTCTTC.